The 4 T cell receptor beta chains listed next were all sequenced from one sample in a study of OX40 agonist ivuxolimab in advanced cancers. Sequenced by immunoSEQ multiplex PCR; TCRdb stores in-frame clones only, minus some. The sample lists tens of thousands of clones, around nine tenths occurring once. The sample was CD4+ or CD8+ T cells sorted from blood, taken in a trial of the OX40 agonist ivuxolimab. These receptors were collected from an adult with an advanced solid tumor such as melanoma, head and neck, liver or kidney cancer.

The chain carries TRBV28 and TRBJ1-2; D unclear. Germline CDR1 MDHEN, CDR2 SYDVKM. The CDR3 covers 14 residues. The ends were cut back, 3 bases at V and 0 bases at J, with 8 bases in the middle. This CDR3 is CASSLSQTNYGYTF. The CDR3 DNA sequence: TGTGCCAGCAGTTTGTCCCAGACTAACTATGGCTACACCTTC.

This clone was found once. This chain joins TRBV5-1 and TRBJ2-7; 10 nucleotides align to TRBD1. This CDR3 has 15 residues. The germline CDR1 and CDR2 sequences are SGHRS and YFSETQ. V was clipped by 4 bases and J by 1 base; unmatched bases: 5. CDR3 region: CASSKGQGGSYEQYF. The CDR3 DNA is TGCGCCAGCAGCAAAGGACAGGGGGGGTCCTACGAGCAGTACTTC.

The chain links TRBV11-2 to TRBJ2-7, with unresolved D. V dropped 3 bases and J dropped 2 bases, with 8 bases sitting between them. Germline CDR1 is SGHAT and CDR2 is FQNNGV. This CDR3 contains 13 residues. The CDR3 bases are TGTGCCAGCAGCTTGGCGGCCCCCTACGAGCAGTACTTC. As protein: CASSLAAPYEQYF.

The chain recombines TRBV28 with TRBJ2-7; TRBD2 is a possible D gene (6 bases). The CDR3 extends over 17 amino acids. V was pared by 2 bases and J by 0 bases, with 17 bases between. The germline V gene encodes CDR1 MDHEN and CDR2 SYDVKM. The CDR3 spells CASSLRLARPPSYEQYF. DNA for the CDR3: TGTGCCAGCAGTTTAAGGCTAGCGCGACCTCCCTCCTACGAGCAGTACTTC. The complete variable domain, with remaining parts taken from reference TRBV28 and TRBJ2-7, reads DVKVTQSSRYLVKRTGEKVFLECVQDMDHENMFWYRQDPGLGLRLIYFSYDVKMKEKGDIPEGYSVSREKKERFSLILESASTNQTSMYLCASSLRLARPPSYEQYFGPGTRLTVT.